This T cell receptor (beta chain) was documented in a study of Tregs in tolerant kidney transplant recipients. Repertoires were generated with immunoSEQ multiplex PCR, while TCRdb's copy carries only in-frame clones and drops some. The sample holds 60,000 to 65,000 clones, more than 95% seen once. V lost 2 bases, J lost 4 bases, and 17 bases lay in between. There are 16 residues in the CDR3. Germline CDR1 MNHNY, CDR2 SVGAGI (reference sequence). Notes on the study in general: In tolerant patients, donor-specific Tregs outgrew total Tregs, suggesting antigen-driven expansion. No direct test of biological reproducibility was done here.

Note on this clone: Its matching antigen is unknown.

This specimen consisted of Tregs from blood, obtained before the transplant. The receptor's source is a human donor who received a combined kidney and bone marrow transplant. The genes are TRBV6-6 and TRBJ2-5, with D maybe TRBD1 (5 bases). Written as DNA, the CDR3 is TGTGCCAGCAGTTACGGTTCCAAGGGGCACCCAGAGACCCAGTACTTC. As protein: CASSYGSKGHPETQYF.